These 24 T cell receptor beta chains were all obtained from the same sample, sequenced in a study of blood T cell repertoires in COVID-19 (dated by TCRdb to about 2020). Library prep was done by the immunoSEQ multiplex PCR assay. In its TCRdb copy, this immuneACCESS table keeps in-frame sequences only and misses some clones. Where compared with another copy, unresolved V genes explain less than half of these, and the others have no known cause. Here the sample has more than 200,000 clones; around 84% occur a single time. About 10% of the sample is held by the ten biggest clonotypes. Material for sequencing was peripheral blood. These receptors all stem from a woman of 80 years or more with COVID-19, enrolled during active disease.

The rearrangement joins TRBV9 to TRBJ2-7, with 9 nucleotides matching TRBD1. The CDR3 has 14 residues. The germline V gene has CDR1 SGDLS and CDR2 YYNGEE. The V gene end was trimmed by 3 bases and the J gene end by 3 bases; junction bases not matched to a gene: 4. The CDR3 is CASSAGQGIYEQYF. Written as DNA, the CDR3 is TGTGCCAGCAGCGCGGGACAGGGAATCTACGAGCAGTACTTC.

V and J are TRBV7-2 and TRBJ1-2; tentative D call: TRBD1 (6 bases). CDR1 SGHTA and CDR2 FQGNSA come from the germline V gene. This CDR3 contains 15 residues. V lost 5 bases and J 2 bases, leaving 15 bases between the germline ends. The CDR3 spells CASSEGTIRNYGYTF. As DNA, the CDR3 is TGTGCCAGCAGCGAGGGGACAATTCGCAACTATGGCTACACCTTC.

This rearrangement joins TRBV19 to TRBJ1-6; D remains unclear. Germline assignment: CDR1 LNHDA and CDR2 SQIVND (reference sequence). The CDR3 runs 13 residues. With 9 bases removed from V and 4 bases from J, the gap between germline ends came to 10 bases. In nucleotides, the CDR3 is TGTGCCAGCTCAACGGAGTATAATTCACCCCTCCACTTT. Its protein is CASSTEYNSPLHF.

The genes are TRBV19 and TRBJ2-5; D might be TRBD2 (5 bases). Trimming shortened V by 6 bases and J by 2 bases, and 10 bases separated the two germline ends. The CDR3 runs 13 residues. Germline lookup yields CDR1 LNHDA and CDR2 SQIVND (reference sequence). The CDR3 region is CASSRLMQETQYF. CDR3 bases: TGTGCCAGTAGCCGACTAATGCAAGAGACCCAGTACTTC.

The V and J genes are TRBV11-2 and TRBJ1-2; D unclear. Germline V gene data show CDR1 as SGHAT and CDR2 as FQNNGV. Trimming cost V 1 base and J 6 bases, with 15 bases left between them. The CDR3 loop spans 15 amino acids. CDR3 region: CASSLGGPGLDGYTF. CDR3 in DNA: TGTGCCAGCAGCTTAGGGGGTCCAGGACTGGATGGCTACACCTTC.

The rearrangement uses TRBV5-1 and TRBJ1-6; D is unclear. Germline assignment: CDR1 SGHRS and CDR2 YFSETQ. V was cut by 5 bases and J by 0 bases, with 6 bases left in between. The CDR3 has 14 residues. The CDR3 here is CASRQTSYNSPLHF. DNA of the CDR3: TGCGCCAGCAGACAAACCTCCTATAATTCACCCCTCCACTTT.

This chain joins TRBV5-1 and TRBJ2-5, with 12 bases that match TRBD2. The CDR3 has 18 amino acids. CDR1 is SGHRS, CDR2 YFSETQ, per germline. The V gene end was trimmed by 3 bases and the J gene end by 1 base; junction bases not matched to a gene: 10. CDR3 amino acids: CASSSGRTSGEIQETQYF. In DNA, the CDR3 is TGCGCCAGCAGCTCTGGACGGACTAGCGGGGAGATCCAAGAGACCCAGTACTTC.

The chain employs TRBV7-8 and TRBJ1-3; D perhaps matches TRBD1 (5 bases). The germline CDR1 and CDR2 sequences are SGHVS and FQNEAQ. This CDR3 is built from 16 residues. V lost 5 bases, J lost 0 bases, and 14 bases lay in between. DNA for the CDR3: TGTGCCAGCAGCCTGGGACTTCTCAGCTCTGGAAACACCATATATTTT. As protein: CASSLGLLSSGNTIYF.

The chain links TRBV27 to TRBJ1-5, with 10 bases fitting TRBD1. The CDR3 has 15 residues. The V segment lost 6 bases and the J segment 1 base; nucleotides outside the gene matches: 3. The germline V gene encodes CDR1 MNHEY and CDR2 SMNVEV (reference sequence). The CDR3 bases are TGTGCCAGCAGACGGGACAGGGGAAGCAATCAGCCCCAGCATTTT. Residues: CASRRDRGSNQPQHF.

The rearrangement joins TRBV3-1 (or the pseudogene TRBV3-2) to TRBJ2-5; TRBD2 aligns across 10 bases. The germline V gene has CDR1 LGHDT and CDR2 YNNKEL (reference sequence). The CDR3 runs to 16 residues. J was trimmed by 3 bases and V by 1 base; bases with no gene match: 5. The CDR3 loop reads CASSQGASGGKETQYF. CDR3 coding DNA: TGTGCCAGCAGCCAAGGCGCTAGCGGGGGAAAAGAGACCCAGTACTTC.

The rearrangement joins TRBV18 to TRBJ1-1, with a tentative D call TRBD1 (6 bases). The germline V gene has CDR1 KGHSH and CDR2 LQKENI. V was clipped by 3 bases and J by 2 bases, with 16 bases between them. CDR3 length: 16 residues. The CDR3 DNA reads as TGTGCCAGCTCACCCCCACCGCGGGGGGCTAACACTGAAGCTTTCTTT. This sequence encodes CASSPPPRGANTEAFF.

The chain combines TRBV6-2 or TRBV6-3 with TRBJ2-7, with TRBD2 identical over 10 bases. There are 12 residues in the CDR3. CDR1 MNHEY and CDR2 SVGEGT come from the germline V gene. The V and J ends lost 5 bases and 11 bases, in that order; junction bases with no gene match: 6. The CDR3 DNA sequence: TGTGCCAGCAGTGGGAGCGGACTAGCGGAGTACTTC. It codes for CASSGSGLAEYF.

The V call is TRBV5-1, the J call TRBJ1-1, with D uncertain. V was clipped by 4 bases and J by 6 bases, with 10 bases between them. This CDR3 is 12 amino acids long. From germline, CDR1 is SGHRS and CDR2 YFSETQ. CDR3 sequence: CASSLGVAEAFF. The CDR3 nucleotides are TGCGCCAGCAGCCTCGGTGTCGCTGAAGCTTTCTTT. Based on the CDR3 plus reference TRBV5-1 and TRBJ1-1, the full variable domain is KAGVTQTPRYLIKTRGQQVTLSCSPISGHRSVSWYQQTPGQGLQFLFEYFSETQRNKGNFPGRFSGRQFSNSRSEMNVSTLELGDSALYLCASSLGVAEAFFGQGTRLTVV.

The gene calls are TRBV11-3 and TRBJ2-2, with a weak D call TRBD2 (5 bases). Trimming took off 2 bases at V and 0 bases at J, with 7 bases between the two ends. Germline V CDR1 and CDR2: SGHNT, YENEEA. The CDR3 consists of 15 residues. The CDR3 loop reads CASSLTGTNTGELFF. DNA for the CDR3: TGTGCCAGCAGCTTAACGGGGACGAACACCGGGGAGCTGTTTTTT.

This chain uses TRBV28 with TRBJ2-1, with 8 bases aligning to TRBD2. Germline assignment: CDR1 MDHEN and CDR2 SYDVKM. This CDR3 spans 16 amino acids. With 0 bases clipped from V and 0 bases from J, the junction kept 1 base outside the gene matches. The CDR3 DNA follows: TGTGCCAGCAGTTTATGGGCGGGGGGCTCCTACAATGAGCAGTTCTTC. Residues: CASSLWAGGSYNEQFF.

J is TRBJ1-3 and V is TRBV7-2; the match to TRBD1 covers 7 bases. The CDR3 consists of 16 residues. The trim removed 5 bases at V and 0 bases at J, leaving 7 bases unmatched. Germline-derived CDR1 and CDR2 are SGHTA and FQGNSA. The CDR3 region has the DNA TGTGCCAGCAGCATTGCGACAGGGTTCTCTGGAAACACCATATATTTT. Its translation: CASSIATGFSGNTIYF.

This rearrangement joins TRBV4-2 to TRBJ2-1; D is ambiguous. V was pared by 4 bases and J by 0 bases, with 16 bases between. CDR1 LGHNA and CDR2 YNFKEQ come from the germline V gene. CDR3 length equals 17 residues. CDR3 region: CASSPPSSAGSYNEQFF. The DNA for the CDR3 is TGTGCCAGCAGCCCACCCAGCTCGGCAGGCTCCTACAATGAGCAGTTCTTC.

This rearrangement joins TRBV3-1 (or the pseudogene TRBV3-2) to TRBJ2-1; 15 bases agree with TRBD2. Germline V gives CDR1 LGHDT, CDR2 YNNKEL (reference sequence). The V gene end was trimmed by 4 bases and the J gene end by 10 bases; junction bases not matched to a gene: 5. The CDR3 is made up of 15 amino acids. CDR3 sequence: CASSRGLAGGGEQFF. The CDR3 DNA follows: TGTGCCAGCAGCCGGGGACTAGCGGGGGGAGGAGAGCAGTTCTTC.

The rearrangement links TRBV18 to TRBJ1-1, with D maybe TRBD1 (5 bases). Per the germline V gene, CDR1 is KGHSH and CDR2 is LQKENI. The CDR3 has 14 amino acids. V shed 3 bases and J shed 5 bases, with 13 bases lying between them. The CDR3 reads CASSPQERGTEAFF. In nucleotides, the CDR3 is TGTGCCAGCTCACCTCAGGAGCGGGGGACTGAAGCTTTCTTT.

The CDR3 protein is CASSFEYNTEAFF. As DNA, the CDR3 is TGTGCCAGCAGTTTTGAGTATAACACTGAAGCTTTCTTT. The V call is TRBV27, the J call TRBJ1-1, with D hard to call. The CDR3 extends over 13 amino acids. Germline CDR1 reads MNHEY; CDR2 reads SMNVEV (reference sequence). V was cut by 3 bases and J by 2 bases, with 7 bases left in between.

The gene calls are TRBV7-2 and TRBJ1-2; D is ambiguous. This CDR3 contains 14 residues. Trimming cost V 5 bases and J 6 bases, with 16 bases left between them. CDR1 is SGHTA, CDR2 FQGNSA, per germline. The CDR3 loop reads CASSRGSAPHGYTF. As DNA, the CDR3 is TGTGCCAGCAGCCGGGGAAGCGCCCCCCATGGCTACACCTTC.

The rearrangement uses TRBV7-8 and TRBJ1-2; 11 bases line up with TRBD1. Germline values: CDR1 SGHVS, CDR2 FQNEAQ. The CDR3 contains 17 residues. V was clipped by 5 bases and J by 4 bases; unmatched bases: 12. The CDR3 bases are TGTGCCAGCAGCGCCGCCGGGACAGGGGGAAGAGGCTATGGCTACACCTTC. It yields the protein CASSAAGTGGRGYGYTF. Combining the CDR3 with reference TRBV7-8 and TRBJ1-2 gives the whole variable domain GAGVSQSPRYKVAKRGQDVALRCDPISGHVSLFWYQQALGQGPEFLTYFQNEAQLDKSGLPSDRFFAERPEGSVSTLKIQRTQQEDSAVYLCASSAAGTGGRGYGYTFGSGTRLTVV.

The chain uses TRBV9 and TRBJ1-6; 11 nucleotides line up with TRBD1. V shed 0 bases and J 5 bases; nucleotides not matched to a gene: 4. Germline V gives CDR1 SGDLS, CDR2 YYNGEE. This CDR3 has 17 residues. The CDR3 bases are TGTGCCAGCAGCGTAGGGGACAGGGGGGCGAATAATTCACCCCTCCACTTT. This encodes CASSVGDRGANNSPLHF. The full variable domain, in which reference TRBV9 and TRBJ1-6 provide the parts outside the CDR3, is DSGVTQTPKHLITATGQRVTLRCSPRSGDLSVYWYQQSLDQGLQFLIQYYNGEERAKGNILERFSAQQFPDLHSELNLSSLELGDSALYFCASSVGDRGANNSPLHFGNGTRLTVT.

This chain links TRBV3-1 (or the pseudogene TRBV3-2) with TRBJ2-3; 13 bases match TRBD2. The CDR3 consists of 16 residues. The ends lost 1 base at V and 7 bases at J; junction bases unmatched: 5. Germline assignment: CDR1 LGHDT and CDR2 YNNKEL (reference sequence). In DNA form, the CDR3 reads TGTGCCAGCAGCCAAGTACTAGCGGGGGGGAAAAATACGCAGTATTTT. It encodes CASSQVLAGGKNTQYF.